Sequencing of this T cell receptor beta chain was carried out in a study of chronic HIV infection and antiretroviral therapy. TCRdb re-called the 5' RACE reads through MiXCR, storing one row per CDR3 protein. The table includes about 38,000 distinct CDR3 sequences, roughly 8.8% detected once. This clonotype was seen only a few times. CDR1 is MDHEN and CDR2 is SYDVKM in the germline V gene. The trim removed 6 bases at V and 4 bases at J, leaving 15 bases unmatched. The CDR3 spans 17 residues. This chain connects TRBV28 to TRBJ1-2, with TRBD1 identical over 9 bases. The sequence was obtained from an adult who had HIV and had not received antiretroviral therapy, or was an uninfected healthy control (not recorded which). Sequenced: peripheral blood. In nucleotides, the CDR3 is TGTGCCAGCAGGGCTACCCATCCGGGACAGGGTGGCTATGGCTACACCTTC. Translating it yields CASRATHPGQGGYGYTF.